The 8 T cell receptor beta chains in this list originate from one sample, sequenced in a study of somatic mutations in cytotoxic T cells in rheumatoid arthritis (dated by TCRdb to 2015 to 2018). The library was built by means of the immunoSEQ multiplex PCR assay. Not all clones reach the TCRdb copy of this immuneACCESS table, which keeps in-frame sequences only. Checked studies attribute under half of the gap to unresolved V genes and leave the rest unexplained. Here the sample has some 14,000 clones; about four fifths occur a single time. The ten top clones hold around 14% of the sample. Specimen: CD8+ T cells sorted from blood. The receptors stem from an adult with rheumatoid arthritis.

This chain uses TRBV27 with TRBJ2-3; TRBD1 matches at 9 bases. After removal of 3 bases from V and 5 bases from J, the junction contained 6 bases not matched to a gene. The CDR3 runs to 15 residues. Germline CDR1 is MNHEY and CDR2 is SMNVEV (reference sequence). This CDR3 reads CASSFAGTGLDTQYF. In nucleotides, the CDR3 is TGTGCCAGCAGTTTCGCCGGGACAGGGCTAGATACGCAGTATTTT.

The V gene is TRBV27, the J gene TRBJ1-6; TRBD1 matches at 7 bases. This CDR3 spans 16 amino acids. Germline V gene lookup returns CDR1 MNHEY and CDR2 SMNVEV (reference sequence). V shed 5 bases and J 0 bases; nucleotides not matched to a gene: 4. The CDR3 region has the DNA TGTGCCAGCAGTAGGGACAGAAGCTCCTATAATTCACCCCTCCACTTT. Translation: CASSRDRSSYNSPLHF.

The CDR3 reads CASSYGTGPDTQYF. Written as DNA, the CDR3 is TGTGCCAGCAGCTACGGGACAGGTCCAGATACGCAGTATTTT. The chain couples TRBV7-7 to TRBJ2-3; the match to TRBD1 covers 8 bases. CDR1 and CDR2 (germline): SSHAT, FNYEAQ (reference sequence). There are 14 residues in the CDR3. V lost 4 bases and J lost 4; bases outside the gene matches: 4.

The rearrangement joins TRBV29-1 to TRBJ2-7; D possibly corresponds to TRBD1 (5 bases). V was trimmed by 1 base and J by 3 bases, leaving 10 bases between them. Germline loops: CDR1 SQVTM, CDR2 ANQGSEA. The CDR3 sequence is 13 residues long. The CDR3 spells CSVEGTTSYEQYF. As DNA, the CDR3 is TGCAGCGTTGAAGGGACAACAAGCTACGAGCAGTACTTC.

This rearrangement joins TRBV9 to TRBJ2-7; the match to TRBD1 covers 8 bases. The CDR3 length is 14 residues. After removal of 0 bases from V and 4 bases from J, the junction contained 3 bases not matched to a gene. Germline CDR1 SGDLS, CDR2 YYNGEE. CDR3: CASSVGQGAYEQYF. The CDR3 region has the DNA TGTGCCAGCAGCGTAGGGCAGGGGGCGTACGAGCAGTACTTC.

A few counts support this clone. In nucleotides, the CDR3 is TGTGCCAGCAGCCGTAGGACGACTGACATGGAGCAGTACTTC. Amino acid sequence: CASSRRTTDMEQYF. The chain links TRBV7-6 to TRBJ2-7; the D is unclear. CDR3 length equals 14 residues. Deletions cut 5 bases from V and 7 bases from J, with 18 bases between. Germline V gene lookup returns CDR1 SGHVS and CDR2 FNYEAQ.

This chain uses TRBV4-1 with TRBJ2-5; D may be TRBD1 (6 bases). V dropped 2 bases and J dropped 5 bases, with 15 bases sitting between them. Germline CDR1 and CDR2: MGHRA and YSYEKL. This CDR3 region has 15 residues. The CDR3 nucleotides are TGCGCCAGCAGCCAACCCACAGGGTGGGGGGAGACCCAGTACTTC. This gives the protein CASSQPTGWGETQYF.

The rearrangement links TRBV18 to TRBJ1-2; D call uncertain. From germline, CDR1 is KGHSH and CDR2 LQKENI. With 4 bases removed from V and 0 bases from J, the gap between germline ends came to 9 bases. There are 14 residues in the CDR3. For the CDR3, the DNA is TGTGCCAGCTCACAAGACACGGCTAACTATGGCTACACCTTC. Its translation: CASSQDTANYGYTF.